Listed below are T cell receptor beta chains from one sample, sequenced in a study of T cell responses to AZD1222 COVID-19 vaccine. Profiled with immunoSEQ multiplex PCR; TCRdb holds only in-frame clones, not every one. The sample yields about 98,000 clones, 84% seen once. This specimen consisted of peripheral blood, obtained on day 0 of AZD1222 vaccination. The receptor source for this set is an adult in good health. Each CDR3 is given with its conserved first and last residue. Rows give clone size only sometimes, using once, few, many, or a class for an expanded clone.

clone size: NA
J gene: TRBJ1-1
V gene: TRBV7-3
CDR3 protein: CASSIQGVTEAFF

clone size: NA
J gene: TRBJ2-1
V gene: TRBV14
CDR3 protein: CASSRNGGYNEQFF

clone size: NA
J gene: TRBJ1-1
V gene: TRBV19
CDR3 protein: CASRDRGHMVAFF

clone size: NA
J gene: TRBJ1-1
V gene: TRBV7-2
CDR3 protein: CASNLQRNTEAFF

clone size: once
J gene: TRBJ2-5
V gene: TRBV12-3/TRBV12-4
CDR3 protein: CASSAGVQETQYF

clone size: few
J gene: TRBJ1-1
V gene: TRBV5-1
CDR3 protein: CASSDQTGGTEAFF

clone size: NA
J gene: TRBJ2-7
V gene: TRBV5-6
CDR3 protein: CASSLVKGDDEQYF

clone size: NA
J gene: TRBJ2-5
V gene: TRBV2
CDR3 protein: CASSLNIQETQYF

clone size: NA
J gene: TRBJ2-3
V gene: TRBV5-5
CDR3 protein: CASSFGSGGTDTQYF

clone size: NA
J gene: TRBJ2-5
V gene: TRBV6-2/TRBV6-3
CDR3 protein: CASSMTGGIAETQYF

clone size: once
J gene: TRBJ1-2
V gene: TRBV4-3
CDR3 protein: CASSQDLTGINYGYTF

clone size: NA
J gene: TRBJ2-2
V gene: TRBV11-2
CDR3 protein: CASSLTNRNSGELFF

clone size: NA
J gene: TRBJ1-2
V gene: TRBV6-5
CDR3 protein: CASSLPGQGASGYTF

clone size: NA
J gene: TRBJ2-3
V gene: TRBV21-1
CDR3 protein: CASSPRLVMSTDTQYF

clone size: NA
J gene: TRBJ1-2
V gene: TRBV6-5
CDR3 protein: CASTRTRGLYGYTF

clone size: NA
J gene: TRBJ2-1
V gene: TRBV11-2
CDR3 protein: CASSLLTSGGYYNEQFF

clone size: NA
J gene: TRBJ2-3
V gene: TRBV6-1
CDR3 protein: CASSERTSVTDTQYF

clone size: NA
J gene: TRBJ2-2
V gene: TRBV10-3
CDR3 protein: CAISATSGSNTGELFF

clone size: once
J gene: TRBJ2-1
V gene: TRBV7-8
CDR3 protein: CASSRRLSNEQFF

clone size: NA
J gene: TRBJ1-5
V gene: TRBV6-5
CDR3 protein: CASSRQGFEGQPQHF

clone size: NA
J gene: TRBJ1-6
V gene: TRBV18
CDR3 protein: CASSLAGVESPLHF

clone size: NA
J gene: TRBJ1-2
V gene: TRBV29-1
CDR3 protein: CSATTGNGYTF

clone size: NA
J gene: TRBJ1-2
V gene: TRBV13
CDR3 protein: CASSLFTGALQALGYTF

clone size: NA
J gene: TRBJ1-6
V gene: TRBV7-2
CDR3 protein: CASSLAPGQGSPLHF

clone size: NA
J gene: TRBJ2-1
V gene: TRBV5-1
CDR3 protein: CASSSRLLESSYNEQFF

clone size: NA
J gene: TRBJ2-2
V gene: TRBV2
CDR3 protein: CASSVQGSKNTGELFF

clone size: NA
J gene: TRBJ2-1
V gene: TRBV7-6
CDR3 protein: CASSKNEQFF

clone size: once
J gene: TRBJ2-2
V gene: TRBV5-1
CDR3 protein: CASTPISTGSIGELFF

clone size: NA
J gene: TRBJ2-1
V gene: TRBV24-1
CDR3 protein: CATSGVDRGGNEQFF

clone size: NA
J gene: TRBJ1-5
V gene: TRBV24-1
CDR3 protein: CATSEIPPGQPYSNQPQHF

clone size: NA
J gene: TRBJ2-2
V gene: TRBV5-5
CDR3 protein: CASSLEWAGSWELFF

clone size: NA
J gene: TRBJ2-5
V gene: TRBV19
CDR3 protein: CASSNTVGGETQYF

clone size: NA
J gene: TRBJ1-1
V gene: TRBV4-2
CDR3 protein: CASSQVGTGSPEAFF

clone size: NA
J gene: TRBJ2-1
V gene: TRBV11-3
CDR3 protein: CASSARGFEQFF

clone size: NA
J gene: TRBJ2-7
V gene: TRBV5-6
CDR3 protein: CASRLLTSGRFHEQYF

clone size: NA
J gene: TRBJ1-1
V gene: TRBV7-2
CDR3 protein: CASSLSGDRVTEAFF

clone size: NA
J gene: TRBJ1-3
V gene: TRBV20-1
CDR3 protein: CSASPGGVGNTIYF

clone size: NA
J gene: TRBJ1-3
V gene: TRBV9
CDR3 protein: CASSVSPSSGNTIYF

clone size: NA
J gene: TRBJ1-1
V gene: TRBV6-5
CDR3 protein: CASSYGSRGEAFF

clone size: NA
J gene: TRBJ1-3
V gene: TRBV6-5
CDR3 protein: CASSWGYRDSGNTIYF

clone size: few
J gene: TRBJ1-1
V gene: TRBV4-1
CDR3 protein: CASSGYRGTEAFF

clone size: NA
J gene: TRBJ2-3
V gene: TRBV5-1
CDR3 protein: CASSFVSRDTQYF

clone size: NA
J gene: TRBJ2-1
V gene: TRBV24-1
CDR3 protein: CATSDPTEYNEQFF

clone size: NA
J gene: TRBJ1-1
V gene: TRBV5-6
CDR3 protein: CASSLRTGTEAFF

clone size: NA
J gene: TRBJ2-7
V gene: TRBV6-2/TRBV6-3
CDR3 protein: CASSYSTGGWEQYF

clone size: NA
J gene: TRBJ1-6
V gene: TRBV11-3
CDR3 protein: CASSSTGQGSPLHF

clone size: NA
J gene: TRBJ1-1
V gene: TRBV19
CDR3 protein: CASSPGDRGRGTEAFF

clone size: many
J gene: TRBJ2-3
V gene: TRBV6-4
CDR3 protein: CASSDSELATDTQYF

clone size: NA
J gene: TRBJ2-7
V gene: TRBV5-1
CDR3 protein: CASSSQTYEQYF

clone size: NA
J gene: TRBJ2-1
V gene: TRBV6-5
CDR3 protein: CASMGKLEQFF

clone size: NA
J gene: TRBJ1-1
V gene: TRBV6-4
CDR3 protein: CASPRYGPAAFF